This T cell receptor beta chain was observed in a study of blood T cell repertoires in COVID-19. Measured with immunoSEQ multiplex PCR; TCRdb has only the in-frame clones, and not every one. The table shows about 79,000 clones, with roughly 91% occurring only once. The CDR3 runs to 14 residues. Germline V CDR1 and CDR2: SGHKS, YYEKEE (reference sequence). V lost 4 bases and J lost 5, with 13 bases in between. This clonotype originated in a man between 65 and 85 years old with active or convalescent COVID-19. Sequencing used peripheral blood. This sequence joins TRBV5-5 and TRBJ1-5, with a tentative D call TRBD1 (5 bases). CDR3: CASSRLQGDQPQHF. CDR3 sequence (DNA): TGTGCCAGCAGCCGACTCCAAGGGGATCAGCCCCAGCATTTT.